This TCR beta chain is drawn from a study of T cell responses to AZD1222 COVID-19 vaccine. This CDR3 has 19 amino acids. The V segment lost 4 bases and the J segment 2 bases; nucleotides outside the gene matches: 14. Germline loops: CDR1 SNHLY, CDR2 FYNNEI. This clone was seen once. Only in-frame clones appear in the TCRdb table, and some are missing; sequencing was by immunoSEQ multiplex PCR. The data contain roughly 140,000 clones, 85% to 95% of them seen just once; the ten biggest clones take up approximately 12%. The sample consisted of peripheral blood, taken after recovery from COVID-19. The sequence derives from an adult who had recovered from COVID-19. This rearrangement joins TRBV2 to TRBJ2-7, with 13 bases that match TRBD2. The CDR3 region is CASSGTGTSGIQPTYEQYF. DNA of the CDR3: TGTGCCAGCAGTGGGACCGGGACTAGCGGGATTCAGCCCACCTACGAGCAGTACTTC.